This T cell receptor beta chain was captured in a study of blood T cell repertoires in COVID-19. Overall study: The United States, Italy and Spain were the sources of the acute and convalescent COVID-19 samples.

TCRdb's table, derived via immunoSEQ multiplex PCR, lists solely in-frame clones and lacks some. The data contain roughly 20,000 clones, around 87% of them singletons. This CDR3 is 15 amino acids long. Per the germline V gene, CDR1 is SGHRS and CDR2 is YFSETQ. Trimming took off 2 bases at V and 1 base at J, with 10 bases between the two ends. The sample consisted of peripheral blood. The sequence was collected from a human donor in a cohort sampled during active COVID-19. The chain uses TRBV5-1 and TRBJ1-3, with D perhaps matching TRBD1 (5 bases). DNA of the CDR3: TGCGCCAGCAGCTTTCAGGGTCTATCTGGAAACACCATATATTTT. Translating gives CASSFQGLSGNTIYF.